Listed here are 29 T cell receptor beta chains from one sample, sequenced in a study of blood T cell repertoires in COVID-19. Profiled with immunoSEQ multiplex PCR; TCRdb holds only in-frame clones, not every one. The table lists about 28,000 clones, 70% to 90% of them singletons, with roughly 15% in the top ten. The sample taken for sequencing was peripheral blood. The receptors were sampled from a human donor in a cohort sampled during active COVID-19.

The chain joins TRBV7-2 to TRBJ2-1, with D unclear. V lost 5 bases and J 0 bases, leaving 8 bases between the germline ends. This CDR3 region has 14 residues. Germline V gives CDR1 SGHTA, CDR2 FQGNSA. CDR3 nucleotide sequence: TGTGCCAGCAGCCTATACGGCTCCTACAATGAGCAGTTCTTC. It codes for CASSLYGSYNEQFF.

CDR3: CASRRGAVAGELFF. As DNA, the CDR3 is TGTGCCAGCAGACGGGGGGCCGTGGCCGGGGAGCTGTTTTTT. The chain employs TRBV7-2 and TRBJ2-2, with D possibly being TRBD2 (7 bases). From germline, CDR1 is SGHTA and CDR2 FQGNSA. V shed 6 bases and J shed 6 bases, with 14 bases lying between them. The length of the CDR3 is 14 residues.

This chain uses TRBV18 with TRBJ1-1, with D uncertain. V lost 9 bases, J lost 0 bases, and 8 bases lay in between. The CDR3 is made up of 12 amino acids. Germline CDR1 KGHSH, CDR2 LQKENI. DNA of the CDR3: TGTGCCAGTGACAAGATGAACACTGAAGCTTTCTTT. Its protein product is CASDKMNTEAFF.

This chain uses TRBV18 with TRBJ1-1; D is ambiguous. CDR3 size: 13 residues. The germline CDR1 and CDR2 sequences are KGHSH and LQKENI. V dropped 0 bases and J dropped 4 bases, with 6 bases sitting between them. The CDR3 DNA sequence: TGTGCCAGCTCACCACCGGGCGTCACTGAAGCTTTCTTT. Translation gives CASSPPGVTEAFF. Using reference TRBV18 and TRBJ1-1 for the parts outside the CDR3, the full variable domain is NAGVMQNPRHLVRRRGQEARLRCSPMKGHSHVYWYRQLPEEGLKFMVYLQKENIIDESGMPKERFSAEFPKEGPSILRIQQVVRGDSAAYFCASSPPGVTEAFFGQGTRLTVV.

This clone is medium-sized by share. The rearrangement joins TRBV5-5 to TRBJ1-1; possible D gene TRBD1, 6 bases. CDR1 and CDR2 from the germline V gene are SGHKS and YYEKEE (reference sequence). The CDR3 is 15 residues long. Deletions cut 1 base from V and 5 bases from J, with 15 bases between. In DNA form, the CDR3 reads TGTGCCAGCAGCTTGATCTGGCGGGGGCAGACTGAAGCTTTCTTT. Its translation is CASSLIWRGQTEAFF.

The gene calls are TRBV5-1 and TRBJ2-1, with 9 bases matching TRBD2. Looked up from germline, CDR1 is SGHRS and CDR2 is YFSETQ. V shed 0 bases and J 4 bases; nucleotides not matched to a gene: 11. The CDR3 length is 18 residues. CDR3 loop: CASSLALVAGDLYNEQFF. CDR3 DNA: TGCGCCAGCAGCTTGGCTTTGGTAGCGGGGGACCTTTACAATGAGCAGTTCTTC.

This sequence joins TRBV6-2 or TRBV6-3 and TRBJ2-7; the match to TRBD1 covers 9 bases. The V and J ends lost 2 bases and 5 bases, in that order; junction bases with no gene match: 4. The CDR3 has 14 amino acids. The V gene's germline CDR1 is MNHEY and CDR2 SVGEGT. Here the CDR3 DNA reads TGTGCCAGCAGTTACGACAGGGGGAGAGACGAGCAGTACTTC. Residues: CASSYDRGRDEQYF.

The gene calls are TRBV18 and TRBJ2-7; 8 nucleotides align to TRBD1. Germline V gene sequence: CDR1 KGHSH, CDR2 LQKENI. Unmatched junction bases numbered 4, after V lost 0 bases and J lost 3 bases. The CDR3 runs to 15 residues. For the CDR3, the DNA is TGTGCCAGCTCACCACCCGGACAGGGCAGCTACGAGCAGTACTTC. It specifies CASSPPGQGSYEQYF.

In nucleotides, the CDR3 is TGTGCCAGCAGCATCCCGACAGGGGGTAATTCACCCCTCCACTTT. It translates to CASSIPTGGNSPLHF. The chain employs TRBV7-2 and TRBJ1-6; 9 nucleotides line up with TRBD1. Germline-derived CDR1 and CDR2 are SGHTA and FQGNSA. The J segment lost 6 bases and the V segment lost 5 bases, leaving 5 bases of the junction unmatched. The CDR3 has 15 amino acids.

The chain has TRBV5-8 and TRBJ1-5; 11 nucleotides agree with TRBD1. The CDR3 covers 15 residues. The V and J ends lost 2 bases and 7 bases, in that order; junction bases with no gene match: 5. Looked up from germline, CDR1 is SGHTS and CDR2 is YDEGEE. CDR3: CASSFGQGAFQPQHF. CDR3 bases: TGTGCCAGCAGCTTTGGACAGGGGGCATTCCAGCCCCAGCATTTT.

The table lists this clone with a count of one. The chain links TRBV7-9 to TRBJ1-4; 7 bases match TRBD1. Germline trimming cut 5 bases from V and 8 bases from J; bases unmatched to any gene: 11. The CDR3 consists of 15 residues. Per germline, CDR1 SEHNR and CDR2 FQNEAQ (reference sequence). DNA of the CDR3: TGTGCCAGCAGCCCCCAACAGGGGATAGGGGAAAAACTGTTTTTT. This encodes CASSPQQGIGEKLFF. The variable domain in full, with the rest retrieved from reference TRBV7-9 and TRBJ1-4, is DTGVSQNPRHKITKRGQNVTFRCDPISEHNRLYWYRQTLGQGPEFLTYFQNEAQLEKSRLLSDRFSAERPKGSFSTLEIQRTEQGDSAMYLCASSPQQGIGEKLFFGSGTQLSVL.

This sequence joins TRBV9 and TRBJ2-5, with D maybe TRBD1 (5 bases). This CDR3 comprises 13 residues. The germline V and J ends were trimmed by 4 bases and 2 bases, with 9 bases remaining between them. Germline assignment: CDR1 SGDLS and CDR2 YYNGEE. The CDR3 region is CASSTQVQETQYF. DNA for the CDR3: TGTGCCAGCAGCACACAGGTGCAAGAGACCCAGTACTTC.

The rearrangement joins TRBV6-1 to TRBJ2-1, with 11 bases matching TRBD1. Trimming at V came to 1 base and at J to 9 bases, leaving 14 bases not matched to a gene. Germline V gene data show CDR1 as MNHNS and CDR2 as SASEGT. The CDR3 length is 18 residues. CDR3: CASSEGVNCWTGGCEQFF. The DNA for the CDR3 is TGTGCCAGCAGTGAAGGTGTCAATTGCTGGACAGGGGGCTGTGAGCAGTTCTTC.

The chain recombines TRBV9 with TRBJ2-7, with 14 bases identical to TRBD2. The CDR3 runs 18 residues. Looked up from germline, CDR1 is SGDLS and CDR2 is YYNGEE. The V gene end was trimmed by 4 bases and the J gene end by 1 base; junction bases not matched to a gene: 10. This CDR3 is CASSPSGGLAGVSYEQYF. The CDR3 DNA reads as TGTGCCAGCAGCCCTTCCGGGGGACTAGCGGGAGTTTCCTACGAGCAGTACTTC.

The genes are TRBV7-8 and TRBJ2-2; D is uncertain. Deletions cut 3 bases from V and 6 bases from J, with 17 bases between. The germline CDR1 and CDR2 sequences are SGHVS and FQNEAQ. The CDR3 spans 16 residues. This CDR3 reads CASSFSNSQPAGELFF. The CDR3 nucleotides are TGTGCCAGCAGCTTTAGTAACAGCCAACCGGCCGGGGAGCTGTTTTTT.

The chain uses TRBV13 and TRBJ1-3; D possibly corresponds to TRBD1 (6 bases). CDR1 is PRHDT and CDR2 is FYEKMQ in the germline V gene (reference sequence). V was shortened by 3 bases and J by 0 bases, with 21 bases between the two germline ends. The CDR3 consists of 19 residues. In nucleotides, the CDR3 is TGTGCCAGCAGCTTCTATAAAGGGGGACATCTTAACTCTGGAAACACCATATATTTT. It yields the protein CASSFYKGGHLNSGNTIYF.

This chain connects TRBV27 to TRBJ2-5, with TRBD1 matching over 10 bases. This CDR3 spans 15 amino acids. Germline V gene sequence: CDR1 MNHEY, CDR2 SMNVEV (reference sequence). The J segment lost 5 bases and the V segment lost 6 bases, leaving 9 bases of the junction unmatched. The CDR3, as DNA: TGTGCCAGCAGGTCCCGGGACAGGGGAAGGGAGACCCAGTACTTC. Translation: CASRSRDRGRETQYF.

The V call is TRBV28, the J call TRBJ2-1, with D possibly being TRBD2 (6 bases). Trimming cost V 6 bases and J 0 bases, with 12 bases left between them. This CDR3 is built from 15 residues. The germline V gene encodes CDR1 MDHEN and CDR2 SYDVKM. This CDR3 is CASRTSRRSYNEQFF. The CDR3 coding sequence is TGTGCCAGCAGAACTAGCAGACGCTCCTACAATGAGCAGTTCTTC.

V is TRBV5-1 and J is TRBJ2-2; 7 bases agree with TRBD1. Germline trimming cut 5 bases from V and 6 bases from J; bases unmatched to any gene: 7. This CDR3 contains 14 residues. Germline V gene sequence: CDR1 SGHRS, CDR2 YFSETQ. The CDR3 region has the DNA TGCGCCAGCAGAGAGGGGGCGCGCGCCGGGGAGCTGTTTTTT. It yields the protein CASREGARAGELFF.

The V gene is TRBV4-1, the J gene TRBJ2-7, with TRBD1 matching over 8 bases. V lost 4 bases, J lost 1 base, and 6 bases stayed unmatched. This CDR3 comprises 15 residues. CDR1 is MGHRA, CDR2 YSYEKL, per germline. CDR3 nucleotide sequence: TGCGCCAGCAGCCCGCCCGGGACAGGTTCCTACGAGCAGTACTTC. Its protein is CASSPPGTGSYEQYF.

The J gene is TRBJ2-7, the V gene TRBV10-3, with 8 positions matching TRBD1. This CDR3 is built from 14 residues. CDR1 is ENHRY and CDR2 is SYGVKD in the germline V gene. With V trimmed by 3 bases and J by 3 bases, 4 bases remained unmatched. CDR3 coding DNA: TGTGCCATCAGTGACCTAGGACAGGGCTACGAGCAGTACTTC. Its protein product is CAISDLGQGYEQYF.

The J gene is TRBJ2-7, the V gene TRBV5-1; D possibly corresponds to TRBD2 (5 bases). CDR3 length: 15 residues. Germline V lookup: CDR1 SGHRS, CDR2 YFSETQ. V lost 0 bases and J 3 bases, leaving 13 bases between the germline ends. CDR3 nucleotide sequence: TGCGCCAGCAGCTTGGCGCCCGGGGTGAACTACGAGCAGTACTTC. Translation gives CASSLAPGVNYEQYF.

The V call is TRBV7-9, the J call TRBJ2-5; a weak D match, TRBD2 (6 bases). The CDR3 is 15 residues long. Looked up from germline, CDR1 is SEHNR and CDR2 is FQNEAQ (reference sequence). V was clipped by 1 base and J by 7 bases, with 16 bases between them. The CDR3 DNA reads TGTGCCAGCAGCTTAGGACTAGTTGGGGTCGGGACCCAGTACTTC. It yields the protein CASSLGLVGVGTQYF.

This clone was observed once. The V gene is TRBV19, the J gene TRBJ1-1; tentatively, D is TRBD1 (5 bases). The CDR3 consists of 13 residues. Deletions cut 3 bases from V and 5 bases from J, with 10 bases between. CDR1 is LNHDA and CDR2 is SQIVND in the germline V gene (reference sequence). In nucleotides, the CDR3 is TGTGCCAGTAGTATGCGGGGCGAGACTGAAGCTTTCTTT. This sequence encodes CASSMRGETEAFF.

V is TRBV10-2 and J is TRBJ1-1; the D gene is possibly TRBD1 (5 bases). CDR1 and CDR2 from the germline V gene are WSHSY and SAAADI. This CDR3 region has 15 residues. V lost 2 bases, J lost 0 bases, and 10 bases lay in between. This CDR3 is CASSEPTGVNTEAFF. The CDR3 bases are TGCGCCAGCAGTGAGCCCACGGGGGTGAACACTGAAGCTTTCTTT.

The gene calls are TRBV5-1 and TRBJ2-1; perhaps TRBD2 as D (7 bases). This CDR3 spans 18 amino acids. CDR1 SGHRS and CDR2 YFSETQ come from the germline V gene. V was cut by 2 bases and J by 10 bases, with 28 bases left in between. CDR3 nucleotides: TGCGCCAGCAGCTTTGAGGCGGGGGCCGGGACTCCCCGAGGGGAGCAGTTCTTC. This codes for CASSFEAGAGTPRGEQFF.

J is TRBJ2-7 and V is TRBV6-5; D is possibly TRBD1 (6 bases). Trimming pared 0 bases from V and 6 bases from J, leaving 9 bases between. The V gene's germline CDR1 is MNHEY and CDR2 SVGAGI. This CDR3 region has 13 residues. The CDR3 coding sequence is TGTGCCAGCAGTTACTCCTCAGGGGTCGAGCAGTACTTC. This sequence encodes CASSYSSGVEQYF.

The gene calls are TRBV5-1 and TRBJ1-1; 7 bases align to TRBD1. The germline V gene has CDR1 SGHRS and CDR2 YFSETQ. The CDR3 is 14 amino acids. Losses at the gene ends were 4 bases for V and 1 base for J; bases not matched to a gene: 4. CDR3 in DNA: TGCGCCAGCAGCCCGGACAGGTCGAACACTGAAGCTTTCTTT. This encodes CASSPDRSNTEAFF.

In its sample, this clone was seen a few times. The chain employs TRBV6-5 and TRBJ1-6; possibly TRBD1 for D (6 bases). This CDR3 has 14 residues. Germline lookup yields CDR1 MNHEY and CDR2 SVGAGI. The V end was cut by 7 bases, the J end by 8 bases, with 15 bases between. This chain's CDR3 is CASTLDSWDSPLHF. The CDR3 region has the DNA TGTGCCAGCACCCTGGACAGCTGGGATTCACCCCTCCACTTT.